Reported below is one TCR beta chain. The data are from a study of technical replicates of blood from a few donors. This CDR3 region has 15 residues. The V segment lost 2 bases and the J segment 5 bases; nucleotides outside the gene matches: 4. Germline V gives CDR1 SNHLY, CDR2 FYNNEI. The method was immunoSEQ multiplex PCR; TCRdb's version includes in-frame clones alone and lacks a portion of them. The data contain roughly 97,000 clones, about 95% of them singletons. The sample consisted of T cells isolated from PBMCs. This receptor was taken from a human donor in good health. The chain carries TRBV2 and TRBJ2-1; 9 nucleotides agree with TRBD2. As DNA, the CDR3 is TGTGCCAGCAGTGAAATAGCGGGAGCAAACAATGAGCAGTTCTTC. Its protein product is CASSEIAGANNEQFF.